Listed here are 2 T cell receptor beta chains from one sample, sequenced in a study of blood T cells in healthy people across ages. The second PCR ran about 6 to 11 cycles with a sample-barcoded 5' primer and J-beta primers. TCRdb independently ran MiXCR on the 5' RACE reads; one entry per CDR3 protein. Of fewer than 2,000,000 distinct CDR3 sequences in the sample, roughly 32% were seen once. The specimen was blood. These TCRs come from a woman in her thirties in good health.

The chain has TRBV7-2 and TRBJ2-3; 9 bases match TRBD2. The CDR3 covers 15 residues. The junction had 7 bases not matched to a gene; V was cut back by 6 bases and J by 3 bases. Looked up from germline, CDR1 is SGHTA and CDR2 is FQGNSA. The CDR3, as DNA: TGTGCCAGCAGTTTCGGCGGGAGGGCAACAGATACGCAGTATTTT. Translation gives CASSFGGRATDTQYF.

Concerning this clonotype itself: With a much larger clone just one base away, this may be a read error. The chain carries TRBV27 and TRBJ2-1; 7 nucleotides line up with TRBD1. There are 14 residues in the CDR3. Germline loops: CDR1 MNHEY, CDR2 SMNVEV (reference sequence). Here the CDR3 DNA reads TGTGCCAGCAGGTTATGGGACAGATACAATGAGCAGTTCTTC. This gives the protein CASRLWDRYNEQFF.